This paragraph reports one T cell receptor (beta chain). The data stem from a study of shared clonotypes between healthy human individuals. CDR1 is MNHNY, CDR2 SVGAGI, per germline (reference sequence). This CDR3 is built from 14 residues. V lost 2 bases and J 2 bases, leaving 10 bases between the germline ends. Sequenced by immunoSEQ multiplex PCR; TCRdb stores in-frame clones only, minus some. The table shows some 510,000 clones, with around 79% occurring only once. The sequence was collected from a woman between 35 and 50 years old in good health. Some clones in this sample may be carry-over from other donors' samples. The J gene is TRBJ2-7, the V gene TRBV6-6; tentatively, D is TRBD2 (6 bases). Material for sequencing was PBMCs. CDR3 DNA sequence: TGTGCCAGCAGTTACACCCGGGAGACCTACGAGCAGTACTTC. Translated, it gives CASSYTRETYEQYF.